The next 8 T cell receptor beta chains were all read from a single sample in a study of T-cell reconstitution after alpha-beta-depleted transplantation in children. A TCRbeta library incorporating unique molecular identifiers was prepared. TCRdb ran MiXCR on the PCR reads and lists one entry per CDR3 protein. Among fewer than 150,000 distinct CDR3 sequences listed, 9.5% to 10% were seen once. This specimen consisted of PBMCs, mostly from graft donor cells, obtained 180 days after TCRalphabeta/CD19-depleted stem cell transplant. The receptors derive from a girl in the first two years of life who had a stem cell transplant for combined immunodeficiency, so the T cells may come from the graft donor.

This clonotype was detected a few times. The rearrangement links TRBV20-1 to TRBJ2-5; D is tentatively TRBD1 or TRBD2 (5 bases each). Trimming took off 3 bases at V and 2 bases at J, with 16 bases between the two ends. The CDR3 covers 15 residues. CDR1 is DFQATT, CDR2 SNEGSKA, per germline (reference sequence). CDR3 amino acids: CSASWVRDPQETQYF. CDR3 DNA: TGCAGTGCTAGTTGGGTCAGGGACCCACAAGAGACCCAGTACTTC.

V is TRBV29-1 and J is TRBJ2-7, with 10 bases lining up with TRBD2. The germline V gene has CDR1 SQVTM and CDR2 ANQGSEA. This CDR3 comprises 14 residues. V lost 3 bases and J lost 6; bases outside the gene matches: 8. DNA for the CDR3: TGCAGCGTTGACGGGCGGCTAGCGGGAGCCGAGCAGTACTTC. Residues: CSVDGRLAGAEQYF.

In its sample, this clonotype was seen many times. The CDR3 loop is CSATHQETQYF. CDR3 coding DNA: TGCAGTGCTACCCACCAAGAGACCCAGTACTTC. V is TRBV20-1 and J is TRBJ2-5; D ambiguous. Germline CDR1 reads DFQATT; CDR2 reads SNEGSKA (reference sequence). The CDR3 length is 11 residues. Trimming removed 4 bases at V and 0 bases at J, with 3 bases between.

At least ten counts were recorded for this clonotype. This chain uses TRBV29-1 with TRBJ2-1; D call uncertain. This CDR3 spans 15 amino acids. Germline loops: CDR1 SQVTM, CDR2 ANQGSEA. Deletions cut 6 bases from V and 4 bases from J, with 19 bases between. DNA of the CDR3: TGCAGCGTGCCACTGACCCACACGGCTTACAATGAGCAGTTCTTC. This translates into CSVPLTHTAYNEQFF.

The table lists this clonotype with a count of one. CDR3 in amino acids: CSVVGTGNTGELFF. DNA of the CDR3: TGCAGCGTTGTAGGGACAGGGAACACCGGGGAGCTGTTTTTT. This chain joins TRBV29-1 and TRBJ2-2, with 8 bases matching TRBD1. Germline V lookup: CDR1 SQVTM, CDR2 ANQGSEA. CDR3 length: 14 amino acids. Trimming cost V 4 bases and J 1 base; bases outside gene matches: 2.

This clonotype was observed a few times. The chain links TRBV20-1 to TRBJ2-7; 12 bases fit TRBD1. The CDR3 contains 14 residues. From germline, CDR1 is DFQATT and CDR2 SNEGSKA (reference sequence). Trimming removed 5 bases from V and 4 bases from J; junction bases left unmatched: 6. In DNA, the CDR3 is TGCAGTGCTCGCCGGGACAGGGGGCTATACGAGCAGTACTTC. Translating gives CSARRDRGLYEQYF.

V and J are TRBV18 and TRBJ2-1; 7 nucleotides match TRBD2. Germline values: CDR1 KGHSH, CDR2 LQKENI. This CDR3 is 15 amino acids long. V lost 4 bases to trimming and J lost 5 bases; unmatched junction nucleotides: 8. This CDR3 reads CASSRRRLADNEQFF. CDR3 DNA sequence: TGTGCCAGCTCACGAAGACGTCTAGCGGACAATGAGCAGTTCTTC.

Many counts were recorded for this clonotype. The chain links TRBV5-1 to TRBJ2-7; D not certain. CDR1 is SGHRS, CDR2 YFSETQ, per germline. Deletions cut 4 bases from V and 2 bases from J, with 13 bases between. The CDR3 runs 14 residues. CDR3: CASSLEVWTYEQYF. The CDR3, as DNA: TGCGCCAGCAGCCTCGAAGTGTGGACCTACGAGCAGTACTTC. The variable domain in full, completed from reference TRBV5-1 and TRBJ2-7, reads KAGVTQTPRYLIKTRGQQVTLSCSPISGHRSVSWYQQTPGQGLQFLFEYFSETQRNKGNFPGRFSGRQFSNSRSEMNVSTLELGDSALYLCASSLEVWTYEQYFGPGTRLTVT.